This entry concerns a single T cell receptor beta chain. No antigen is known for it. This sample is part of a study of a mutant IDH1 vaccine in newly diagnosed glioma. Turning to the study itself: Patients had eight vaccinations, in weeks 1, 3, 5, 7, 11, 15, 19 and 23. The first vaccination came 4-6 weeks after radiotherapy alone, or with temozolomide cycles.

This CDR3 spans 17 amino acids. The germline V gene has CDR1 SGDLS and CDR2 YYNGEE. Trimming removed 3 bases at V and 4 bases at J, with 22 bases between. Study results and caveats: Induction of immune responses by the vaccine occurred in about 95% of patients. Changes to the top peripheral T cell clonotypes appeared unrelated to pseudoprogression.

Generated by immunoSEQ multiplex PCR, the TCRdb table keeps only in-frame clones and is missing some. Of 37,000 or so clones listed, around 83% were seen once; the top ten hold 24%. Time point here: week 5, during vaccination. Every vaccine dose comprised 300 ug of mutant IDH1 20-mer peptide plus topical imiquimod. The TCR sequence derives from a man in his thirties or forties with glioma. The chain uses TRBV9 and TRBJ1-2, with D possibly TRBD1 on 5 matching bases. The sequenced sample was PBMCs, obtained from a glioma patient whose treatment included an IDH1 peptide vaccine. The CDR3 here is CASSGRDRKSSAYGYTF. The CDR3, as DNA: TGTGCCAGCAGCGGCCGGGACCGGAAGTCGTCAGCCTATGGCTACACCTTC. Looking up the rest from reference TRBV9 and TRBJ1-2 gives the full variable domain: DSGVTQTPKHLITATGQRVTLRCSPRSGDLSVYWYQQSLDQGLQFLIQYYNGEERAKGNILERFSAQQFPDLHSELNLSSLELGDSALYFCASSGRDRKSSAYGYTFGSGTRLTVV.